The clone carrying this T cell receptor (beta chain) was seen more than once but under ten times. The antigen is undetermined. The record originates from a study of response to subunit inactivated influenza vaccine. Study conclusions and caveats: The study's authors posited that every seasonal influenza vaccination enlists few new T cells.

TCRdb recomputed calls from the RT-PCR reads with MiXCR, one row per CDR3 protein. The table shows roughly 790,000 distinct CDR3 sequences, with around 21% occurring only once. The CDR3 is made up of 16 amino acids. Germline CDR1 reads SGHVS; CDR2 reads FQNEAQ. The junction had 9 bases not matched to a gene; V was cut back by 2 bases and J by 4 bases. The sequence was obtained from a man between 45 and 60 years old who received an inactivated influenza vaccine. The chain has TRBV7-8 and TRBJ2-3, with TRBD1 identical over 7 bases. The starting material was PBMCs from blood, obtained roughly 5 days after vaccination. The CDR3 reads CASSLRVQGGADTQYF. CDR3 nucleotide sequence: TGTGCCAGCAGCTTAAGGGTCCAAGGGGGCGCAGATACGCAGTATTTT.